This T cell receptor (beta chain) was identified during a study of shared clonotypes between healthy human individuals. Study-wide results and limits: Relative to clonotypes present in all four donors, those not shared had lower generation probabilities.

Assay: immunoSEQ multiplex PCR; the TCRdb copy retains only in-frame clones and omits some. The sample carries about 2.3 million clones, 93% recorded once. As to this clone: Its antigen is unidentified.

The sequencing sample was made of naive CD4+ T cells from PBMCs. Indicated subset: CD45RA+ positively selected. This clonotype was obtained from a young man in good health. Some clones in this sample may be carry-over from other donors' samples.

The CDR3 DNA reads as TGTGCCAGCAGTTACGGGGCAGGAACCTACGAGCAGTACTTC. Amino acids: CASSYGAGTYEQYF. The chain recombines TRBV6-6 with TRBJ2-7; the D gene is possibly TRBD1 (5 bases). Germline values: CDR1 MNHNY, CDR2 SVGAGI (reference sequence). CDR3 length: 14 amino acids. Deletions cut 2 bases from V and 2 bases from J, with 10 bases between.